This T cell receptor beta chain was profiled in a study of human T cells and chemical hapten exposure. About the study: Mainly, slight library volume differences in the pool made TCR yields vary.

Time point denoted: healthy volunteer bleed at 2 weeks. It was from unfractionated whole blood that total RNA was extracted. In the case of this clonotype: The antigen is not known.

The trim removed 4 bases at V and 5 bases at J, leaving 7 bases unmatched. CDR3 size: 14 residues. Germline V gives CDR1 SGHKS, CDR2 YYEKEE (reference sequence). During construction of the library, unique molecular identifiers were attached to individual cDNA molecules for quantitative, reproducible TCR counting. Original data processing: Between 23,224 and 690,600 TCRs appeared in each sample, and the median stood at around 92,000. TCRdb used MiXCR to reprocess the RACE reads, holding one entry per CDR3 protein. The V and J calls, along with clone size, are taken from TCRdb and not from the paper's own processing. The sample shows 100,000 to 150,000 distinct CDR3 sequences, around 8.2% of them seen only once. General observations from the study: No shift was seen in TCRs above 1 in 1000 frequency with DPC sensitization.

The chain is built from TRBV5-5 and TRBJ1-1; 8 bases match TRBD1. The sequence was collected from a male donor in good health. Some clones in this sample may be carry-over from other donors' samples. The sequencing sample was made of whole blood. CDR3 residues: CASSRGQGGTEAFF. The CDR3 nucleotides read TGTGCCAGCAGCAGAGGACAGGGAGGGACTGAAGCTTTCTTT.